The rows below give T cell receptor beta chains drawn from one sample of a study of Ad26.COV2.S vaccination and SARS-CoV-2 variants. Libraries were prepared by immunoSEQ multiplex PCR; TCRdb keeps only in-frame clonotypes and omits some of them. Here the sample spans roughly 320,000 clones, 80% to 90% being singletons. Specimen: peripheral blood, collected in a trial of Ad26.COV2.S vaccine versus placebo. The source of these receptors is a person aged 18-65 years who received the Ad26.COV2.S COVID-19 vaccine or a placebo. Each CDR3 is given with its conserved first and last residue. The D gene is left open where the match is weak. Clone size is shown for a subset of rows, as once, few, many or a class of expanded clone.

TRBJ1-3	14	TRBV29-1	.	.	CSVVGESSGNTIYF	TGCAGCGTTGTCGGGGAGTCGTCTGGAAACACCATATATTTT
TRBJ2-4	12	TRBV4-3	.	.	CASSQGGDIQYF	TGCGCCAGCAGCCAAGGAGGGGACATTCAGTACTTC
TRBJ1-2	14	TRBV7-3	.	TRBD1	CASSSGTGGFGYTF	TGTGCCAGCAGCTCCGGGACAGGGGGTTTTGGCTACACCTTC
TRBJ1-1	15	TRBV6-5	once	.	CASSSRDRPNTEAFF	TGTGCCAGCAGTTCCCGTGACAGGCCGAACACTGAAGCTTTCTTT
TRBJ2-5	15	TRBV5-6	.	.	CASSFNGRRAETQYF	TGTGCCAGCAGCTTCAATGGGAGGAGGGCAGAGACCCAGTACTTC
TRBJ1-2	13	TRBV27	.	.	CASRPGLNYGYTF	TGTGCCAGCAGACCGGGGCTTAACTATGGCTACACCTTC
TRBJ2-5	14	TRBV7-8	.	TRBD2	CASSSRLAWETQYF	TGTGCCAGCAGCTCGCGACTAGCGTGGGAGACCCAGTACTTC
TRBJ2-1	12	TRBV24-1	.	.	CATSDIGNEQFF	TGTGCCACCAGTGACATTGGCAATGAGCAGTTCTTC
TRBJ2-7	13	TRBV29-1	.	.	CSVENSQTYEQYF	TGCAGCGTCGAGAACAGTCAAACCTACGAGCAGTACTTC
TRBJ2-1	12	TRBV7-9	.	.	CASSSPGLEQFF	TGTGCCAGCAGCTCCCCCGGTCTTGAGCAGTTCTTC
TRBJ1-5	16	TRBV4-1	.	.	CASSHRGLDSNQPQHF	TGCGCCAGCAGCCATCGCGGGTTGGATAGCAATCAGCCCCAGCATTTT
TRBJ2-7	12	TRBV10-3	.	TRBD1	CAIRDRGYEQYF	TGTGCCATCCGGGACAGGGGCTACGAGCAGTACTTC
TRBJ1-5	15	TRBV27	.	.	CASSPLGGGGQPQHF	TGTGCCAGCAGTCCCTTAGGGGGAGGAGGGCAGCCCCAGCATTTT
TRBJ2-7	11	TRBV2	few	.	CASSGWWEQYF	TGTGCCAGCAGTGGGTGGTGGGAGCAGTACTTC
TRBJ2-1	16	TRBV7-9	.	TRBD1	CASRSTGGLGYNEQFF	TGTGCCAGCAGGTCGACAGGGGGCCTCGGCTACAATGAGCAGTTCTTC
TRBJ2-1	13	TRBV12-3/TRBV12-4	few	.	CASTPRARNEQFF	TGTGCCAGCACCCCAAGGGCTCGGAATGAGCAGTTCTTC
TRBJ1-2	13	TRBV19	once	.	CASSVQGSYGYTF	TGTGCCAGTAGTGTACAGGGTAGTTATGGCTACACCTTC
TRBJ2-5	16	TRBV3-1/TRBV3-2	.	.	CASSPQIVFFQETQYF	TGTGCCAGCAGCCCACAGATAGTGTTCTTCCAAGAGACCCAGTACTTC
TRBJ2-5	14	TRBV7-2	.	TRBD1	CASSLGGLQETQYF	TGTGCCAGCAGCCTAGGGGGCCTTCAAGAGACCCAGTACTTC
TRBJ1-1	14	TRBV7-3	.	.	CASSSQGQNTEAFF	TGTGCCAGCAGCTCCCAGGGACAGAACACTGAAGCTTTCTTT
TRBJ1-1	14	TRBV4-1	.	.	CASSQVLQGTEAFF	TGCGCCAGCAGCCAAGTTTTACAGGGAACTGAAGCTTTCTTT
TRBJ1-6	17	TRBV4-2	.	.	CASTPEGSRGKISPLHF	TGTGCCAGCACGCCGGAAGGCTCCCGGGGGAAGATTTCACCCCTCCACTTT
TRBJ2-2	14	TRBV6-5	.	.	CASTESPNTGELFF	TGTGCCAGCACCGAAAGCCCGAACACCGGGGAGCTGTTTTTT
TRBJ2-6	18	TRBV5-4	.	.	CASSGPGPTITGANVLTF	TGTGCCAGCAGTGGACCCGGACCGACTATTACTGGGGCCAACGTCCTGACTTTC